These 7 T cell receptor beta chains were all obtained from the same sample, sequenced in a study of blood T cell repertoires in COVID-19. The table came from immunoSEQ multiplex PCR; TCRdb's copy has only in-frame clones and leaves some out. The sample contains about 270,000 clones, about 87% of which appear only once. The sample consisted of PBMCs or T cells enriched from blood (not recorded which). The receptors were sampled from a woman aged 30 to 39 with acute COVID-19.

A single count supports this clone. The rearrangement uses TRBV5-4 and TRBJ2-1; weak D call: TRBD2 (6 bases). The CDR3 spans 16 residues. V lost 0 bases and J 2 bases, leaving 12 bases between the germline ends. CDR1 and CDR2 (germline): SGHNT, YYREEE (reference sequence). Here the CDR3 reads CASSLEGGATYNEQFF. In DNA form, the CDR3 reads TGTGCCAGCAGCTTGGAGGGCGGGGCAACCTACAATGAGCAGTTCTTC.

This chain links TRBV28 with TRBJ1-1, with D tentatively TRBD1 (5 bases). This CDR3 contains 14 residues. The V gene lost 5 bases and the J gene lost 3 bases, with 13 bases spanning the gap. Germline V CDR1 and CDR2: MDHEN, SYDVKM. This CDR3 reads CASSRNQGYTEAFF. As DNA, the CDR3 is TGTGCCAGCAGTCGCAACCAGGGATACACTGAAGCTTTCTTT.

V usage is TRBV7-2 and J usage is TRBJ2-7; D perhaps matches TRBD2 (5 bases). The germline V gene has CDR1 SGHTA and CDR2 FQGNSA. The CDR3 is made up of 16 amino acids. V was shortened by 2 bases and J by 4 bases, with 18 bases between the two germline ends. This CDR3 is CASSLLFDGGPYEQYF. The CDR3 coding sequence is TGTGCCAGCAGCTTATTGTTCGACGGCGGGCCGTACGAGCAGTACTTC.

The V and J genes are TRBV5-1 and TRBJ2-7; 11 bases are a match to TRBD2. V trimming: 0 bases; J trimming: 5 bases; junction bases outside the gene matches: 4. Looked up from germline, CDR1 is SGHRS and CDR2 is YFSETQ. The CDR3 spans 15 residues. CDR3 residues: CASSLATSGSDEQYF. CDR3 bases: TGCGCCAGCAGCTTGGCCACTAGCGGGAGCGACGAGCAGTACTTC.

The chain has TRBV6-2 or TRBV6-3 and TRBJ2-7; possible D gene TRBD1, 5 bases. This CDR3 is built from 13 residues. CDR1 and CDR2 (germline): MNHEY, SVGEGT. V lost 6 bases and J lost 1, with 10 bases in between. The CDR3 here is CASSRGHSYEQYF. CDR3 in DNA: TGTGCCAGCAGCCGAGGACATTCCTACGAGCAGTACTTC.

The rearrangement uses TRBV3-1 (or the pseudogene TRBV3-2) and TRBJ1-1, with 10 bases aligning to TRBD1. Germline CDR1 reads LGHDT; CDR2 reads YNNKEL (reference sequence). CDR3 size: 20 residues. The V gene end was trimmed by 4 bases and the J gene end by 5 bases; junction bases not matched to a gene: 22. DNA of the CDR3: TGTGCCAGCAGCCCCTCTTTTCCCGTCCCGGGACAGGGGTTGGGAACTGAAGCTTTCTTT. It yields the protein CASSPSFPVPGQGLGTEAFF.

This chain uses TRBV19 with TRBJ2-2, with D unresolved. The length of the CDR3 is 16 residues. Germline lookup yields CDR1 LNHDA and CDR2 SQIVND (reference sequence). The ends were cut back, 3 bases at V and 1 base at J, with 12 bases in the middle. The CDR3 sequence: CASSMRPAWNTGELFF. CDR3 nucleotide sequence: TGTGCCAGTAGTATGAGGCCCGCTTGGAACACCGGGGAGCTGTTTTTT.